This note documents a single T cell receptor (beta chain) sequence. It has no known antigen specificity. Base qualities are not provided; no much larger clone lies one nucleotide away. The sample belongs to a study of blood T cell repertoires in COVID-19 (TCRdb year 2020). Study-wide context: Samples covering the acute and convalescent phases of COVID-19 were provided by collaborators in the United States, Italy and Spain. Samples were obtained from the ongoing ImmuneRACE study (first 160 participants) and from some 1,300 subjects provided by 6 global collaborators. The material from the prospective study consisted of cDNA or gDNA derived from T cells, B-cell-depleted T cells, or PBMCs. Deeply sampled blood TCRbeta repertoires from subjects exposed to, actively infected with, or recovered from COVID-19 were included in the dataset. Nearly every sample came with metadata listing a de-identified subject ID, COVID-19 status, age in years and sex. The repertoires were made available in a free public database intended to serve as a resource for research on the immune response to SARS-CoV-2. Where available, HLA class I and class II types were taken from metadata supplied by the sample provider and were not determined by assay-based typing. The study at large found these results: The amount of clinical and demographic metadata varied by source and participant and was provided uncurated.

TCRbeta CDR3 regions were amplified from genomic DNA by means of the immunoSEQ Assay, a bias-controlled multiplex PCR. From the authors' description of their analysis: Nucleated cell counts per sample were estimated from amplification of reference gene primers within the assay. To quantify the absolute abundance of each unique TCRbeta CDR3 rearrangement, sequence reads were collapsed and filtered. For each sample, productive Simpson clonality was calculated as the square root of Simpson's diversity index over productive rearrangements. Here the immuneACCESS table is served through TCRdb, limited to in-frame sequences with V and J called. Missing clones are a known gap in these copies; in checked studies unresolved V genes cover under half, and the rest lacks a known reason. V and J calls plus clone size are reproduced from that table; the DNA served to infer D and trimming. The sample table records about 240,000 clones; nearly 95% of these occur just once. The ten largest clones add up to over 0.65% of the sample.

The CDR3 sequence holds 14 residues, the cysteine and phenylalanine included. Solely the CDR3 DNA is kept, with 42 bases framed from the first base. V and J lose 5 bases and 3 bases, and a span of 12 bases separates them. CDR1 and CDR2 (LNHDA, SQIVND) derive from the germline V gene (reference sequence). In Seattle, one collaborating source enrolled patients while the infection was active and tracked those patients longitudinally over the course of disease. Whole blood was collected in K2EDTA tubes by collaborating institutions according to the institutions' own protocols. For TCRbeta analysis, collaborators shipped samples as frozen whole blood, isolated PBMCs, or DNA extracted from either of those sample types.

This receptor was identified in a young man with COVID-19, enrolled during active disease. This receptor chain uses TRBV19 and TRBJ2-3, with a weak D call of TRBD2 (6 bases match). The sequenced sample was peripheral blood. DNA sequence: TGTGCCAGTAGTGACCCGGGGGAGACAGATACGCAGTATTTT. Translation gives CASSDPGETDTQYF.